This T cell receptor beta chain was retrieved from a study of OX40 agonist ivuxolimab in advanced cancers. For the study at large: Patients were treated with ivuxolimab, an agonistic anti-OX40 (CD134) antibody. Prior checkpoint blockade (anti-PD-1, anti-PD-L1 or anti-CTLA-4) was permitted; roughly 40% had it. One patient with hepatocellular carcinoma and two with cutaneous melanoma, three in all, had partial responses.

CDR1 is MNHNS and CDR2 is SASEGT in the germline V gene. The CDR3 spans 13 residues. The V gene lost 3 bases and the J gene lost 3 bases, with 8 bases spanning the gap. TCRdb's copy holds only in-frame clones and misses some; the assay was immunoSEQ multiplex PCR. The profile shows some 100,000 clones, under 90% of them singletons. The gene calls are TRBV6-1 and TRBJ1-2, with D unclear. This clonotype was sampled from an adult with an advanced solid tumor such as melanoma, head and neck, liver or kidney cancer. This specimen was CD4+ or CD8+ T cells sorted from blood, taken in a trial of the OX40 agonist ivuxolimab. The CDR3 nucleotides read TGTGCCAGCAGTGAGATGGTCGACTATGGCTACACCTTC. It yields the protein CASSEMVDYGYTF.